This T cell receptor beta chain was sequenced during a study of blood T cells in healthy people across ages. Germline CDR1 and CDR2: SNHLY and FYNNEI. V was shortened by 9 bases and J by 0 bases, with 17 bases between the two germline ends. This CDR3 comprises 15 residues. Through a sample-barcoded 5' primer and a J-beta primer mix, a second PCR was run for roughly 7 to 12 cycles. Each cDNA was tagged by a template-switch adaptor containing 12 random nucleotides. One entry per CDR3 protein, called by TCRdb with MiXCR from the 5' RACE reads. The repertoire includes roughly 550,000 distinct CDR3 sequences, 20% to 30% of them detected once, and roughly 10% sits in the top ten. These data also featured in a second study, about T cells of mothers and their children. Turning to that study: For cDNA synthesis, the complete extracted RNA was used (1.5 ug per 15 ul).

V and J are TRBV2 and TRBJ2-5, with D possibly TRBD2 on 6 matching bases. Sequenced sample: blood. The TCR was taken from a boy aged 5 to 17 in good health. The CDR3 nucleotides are TGTGCCAGAGGGAAGATACGGGACTACCAAGAGACCCAGTACTTC. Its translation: CARGKIRDYQETQYF. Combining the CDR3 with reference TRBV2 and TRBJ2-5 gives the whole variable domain EPEVTQTPSHQVTQMGQEVILRCVPISNHLYFYWYRQILGQKVEFLVSFYNNEISEKSEIFDDQFSVERPDGSNFTLKIRSTKLEDSAMYFCARGKIRDYQETQYFGPGTRLLVL.